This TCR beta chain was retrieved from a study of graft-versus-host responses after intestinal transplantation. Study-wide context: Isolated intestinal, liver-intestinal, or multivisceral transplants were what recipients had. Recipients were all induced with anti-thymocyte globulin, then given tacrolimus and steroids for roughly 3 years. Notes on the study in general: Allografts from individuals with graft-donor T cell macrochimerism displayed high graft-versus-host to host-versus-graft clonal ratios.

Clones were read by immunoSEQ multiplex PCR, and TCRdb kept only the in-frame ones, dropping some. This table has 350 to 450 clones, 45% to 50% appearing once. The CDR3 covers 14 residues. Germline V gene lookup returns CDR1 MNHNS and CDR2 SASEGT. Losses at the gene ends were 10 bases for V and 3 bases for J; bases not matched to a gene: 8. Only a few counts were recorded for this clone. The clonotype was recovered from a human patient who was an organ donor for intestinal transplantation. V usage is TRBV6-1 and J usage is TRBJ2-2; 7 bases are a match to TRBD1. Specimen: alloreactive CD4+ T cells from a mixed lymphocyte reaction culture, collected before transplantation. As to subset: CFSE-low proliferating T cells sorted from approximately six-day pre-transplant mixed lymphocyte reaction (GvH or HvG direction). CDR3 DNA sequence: TGTGCCATCCACAGGGGTATAGACACCGGGGAGCTGTTTTTT. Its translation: CAIHRGIDTGELFF.